The rows below give T cell receptor beta chains drawn from one sample of a study of shared clonotypes between healthy human individuals. Clones were read by immunoSEQ multiplex PCR, and TCRdb kept only the in-frame ones, dropping some. Altogether roughly 850,000 clones are present, just over 95% being singletons, with the ten largest covering about 0.22%. The sequencing sample was made of naive CD8+ T cells sorted from blood. These receptors were taken from a man younger than 40 in good health. The CDR3 runs from the conserved cysteine through the conserved F or W. The order of the fields is D gene, V gene, J gene, clone size, CDR3 DNA, CDR3 protein. D genes are given only for firm matches. Clone size appears in some rows only: once, few, many, or a class for an expanded clone.

.	TRBV6-1	TRBJ1-4	.	TGTGCCAGCAGTGAGGGGAAAGAAAAACTGTTTTTT	CASSEGKEKLFF
TRBD1	TRBV6-5	TRBJ1-1	few	TGTGCCAGCAGTTCCCGACAGGGCGCTGAAGCTTTCTTT	CASSSRQGAEAFF
.	TRBV4-1	TRBJ1-5	.	TGCGCCAGCAGCCAAGGAACGTGGCAGCCCCAGCATTTT	CASSQGTWQPQHF
.	TRBV4-1	TRBJ2-7	.	TGCGCCAGCAGCCAAGAATCAGGGGCCCTCTACGAGCAGTACTTC	CASSQESGALYEQYF
.	TRBV7-2	TRBJ1-1	.	TGTGCCAGCAGCCCGACAGACCAGAACACTGAAGCTTTCTTT	CASSPTDQNTEAFF
.	TRBV10-3	TRBJ2-7	.	TGTGCCATCAGTGAGGGCCTGGACCCCAGCTCCTACGAGCAGTACTTC	CAISEGLDPSSYEQYF
.	TRBV11-2	TRBJ2-3	.	TGTGCCAGCAGCTTAGCAGGAGATACGCAGTATTTT	CASSLAGDTQYF
.	TRBV18	TRBJ2-2	.	TGTGCCAGCTCACCACCGACAATAACCGGGGAGCTGTTTTTT	CASSPPTITGELFF
.	TRBV27	TRBJ2-2	.	TGTGCCAGCAGTTTAAGCACCGGGGAGCTGTTTTTT	CASSLSTGELFF
TRBD1	TRBV7-9	TRBJ1-1	.	TGTGCCAGCAGCTCGGGGACAGGGGTGAACACTGAAGCTTTCTTT	CASSSGTGVNTEAFF
.	TRBV29-1	TRBJ2-1	.	TGCAGCGTTGAAACTTGGGGGTACAATGAGCAGTTCTTC	CSVETWGYNEQFF
.	TRBV7-9	TRBJ2-7	.	TGTGCCAGCAGCCAGACCGGGGATGAGCAGTACTTC	CASSQTGDEQYF
.	TRBV2	TRBJ1-2	.	TGTGCCAGCATTAACTATGGCTACACCTTC	CASINYGYTF
.	TRBV19	TRBJ2-2	.	TGTGCCAGTAGTATTCTGGGGTCGAACACCGGGGAGCTGTTTTTT	CASSILGSNTGELFF
TRBD1	TRBV28	TRBJ2-1	.	TGTGCCAGCAGTTTGGGGACAGGGACGAACAATGAGCAGTTCTTC	CASSLGTGTNNEQFF
TRBD1	TRBV6-6	TRBJ2-3	.	TGTGCCAGCATAGGACAGGGAGCAAGAGATACGCAGTATTTT	CASIGQGARDTQYF
TRBD2	TRBV7-2	TRBJ2-7	.	TGTGCCAGCAGCTTAGAACTAGCGGGAGCGCAGTACTTC	CASSLELAGAQYF
.	TRBV11-2	TRBJ2-5	.	TGTGCCAGCAGCTTAGAGGGGTCAGGGACCCAAGAGACCCAGTACTTC	CASSLEGSGTQETQYF
TRBD1	TRBV25-1	TRBJ1-5	once	TGTGCCAGCAGTGAATGGACAGGGACCAATCAGCCCCAGCATTTT	CASSEWTGTNQPQHF
.	TRBV6-5	TRBJ1-5	.	TGTGCCAGCAGTTACGGCGGAGATAATCAGCCCCAGCATTTT	CASSYGGDNQPQHF
.	TRBV27	TRBJ2-3	.	TGTACCGCGTCCGGGGCGCCCACAGATACGCAGTATTTT	CTASGAPTDTQYF
TRBD1	TRBV2	TRBJ2-1	.	TGTGCCAGCAGTAACAGGGGTTATGAGCAGTTCTTC	CASSNRGYEQFF
TRBD1	TRBV7-9	TRBJ2-1	.	TGTGCCAGCAGCTTAACAGGGACAGGGGTACGGAGTGAGCAGTTCTTC	CASSLTGTGVRSEQFF
TRBD2	TRBV7-9	TRBJ2-1	.	TGTGCCAGCAGCTCTAGGACTAGCCGAAGCTACAATGAGCAGTTCTTC	CASSSRTSRSYNEQFF
.	TRBV28	TRBJ1-1	.	TGTGCCAGCAGCCGAGGGGGGACGGAGAACACTGAAGCTTTCTTT	CASSRGGTENTEAFF
.	TRBV29-1	TRBJ1-1	.	TGCAGCGTTGAGGTGAGCCAGCTTTTCTTT	CSVEVSQLFF
.	TRBV10-3	TRBJ1-1	.	TGTGCCATCAGGGGGGGAGATTCACCCCTTGGGGAAGCTTTCTTT	CAIRGGDSPLGEAFF
.	TRBV5-1	TRBJ2-7	.	TGCGCCAGCAGCCGCGACAGGGAGGTCCACGAGCAGTACTTC	CASSRDREVHEQYF
.	TRBV11-2	TRBJ2-7	.	TGTGCCAGCAGCTTAGAGCTCCCGCTCTCCTACGAGCAGTACTTC	CASSLELPLSYEQYF